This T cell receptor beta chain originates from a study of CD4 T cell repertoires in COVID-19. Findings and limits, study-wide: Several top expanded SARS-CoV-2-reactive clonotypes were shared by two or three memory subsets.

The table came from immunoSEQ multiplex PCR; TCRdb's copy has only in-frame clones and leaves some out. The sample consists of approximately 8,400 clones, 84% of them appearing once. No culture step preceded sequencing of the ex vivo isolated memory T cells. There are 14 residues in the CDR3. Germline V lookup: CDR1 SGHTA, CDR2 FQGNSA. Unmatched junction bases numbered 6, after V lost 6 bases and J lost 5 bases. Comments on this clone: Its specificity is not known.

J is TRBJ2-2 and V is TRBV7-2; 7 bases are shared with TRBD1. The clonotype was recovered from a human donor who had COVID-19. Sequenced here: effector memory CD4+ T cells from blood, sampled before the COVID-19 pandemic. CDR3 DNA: TGTGCCAGCAGGAGGTTGACAGGGACCGGGGAGCTGTTTTTT. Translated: CASRRLTGTGELFF.